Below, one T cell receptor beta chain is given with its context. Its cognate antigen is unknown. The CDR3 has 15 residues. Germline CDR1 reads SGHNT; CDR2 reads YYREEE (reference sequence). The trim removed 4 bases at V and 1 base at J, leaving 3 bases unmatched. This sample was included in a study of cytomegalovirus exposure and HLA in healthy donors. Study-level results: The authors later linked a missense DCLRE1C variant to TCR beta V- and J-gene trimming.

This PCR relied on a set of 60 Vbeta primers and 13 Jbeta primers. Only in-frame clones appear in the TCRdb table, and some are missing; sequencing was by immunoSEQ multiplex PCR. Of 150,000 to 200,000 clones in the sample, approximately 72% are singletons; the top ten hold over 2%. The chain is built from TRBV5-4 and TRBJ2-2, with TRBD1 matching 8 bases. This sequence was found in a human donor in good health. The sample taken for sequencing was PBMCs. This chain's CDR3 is CASSTGTGNTGELFF. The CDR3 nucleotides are TGTGCCAGCAGCACAGGGACAGGGAACACCGGGGAGCTGTTTTTT.